This T cell receptor beta chain was obtained from a study of T cells in Graves' hyperthyroidism and ophthalmopathy. Study results and limitations: The model's output predicted ophthalmopathy at a median of 6.5 months prior to onset. Also found in blood were most expanded thyroid clonotypes above 0.001.

The V gene's germline CDR1 is LNHDA and CDR2 SQIVND (reference sequence). The V and J ends lost 4 bases and 4 bases, in that order; junction bases with no gene match: 2. The CDR3 extends over 14 amino acids. Disease duration under 2 months; hyperthyroidism patients were aged 18 to 65. Template material for amplifying TCR beta CDR3 regions consisted of RNA transcripts. During a first-round RT-PCR of the TCR CDR3, the HTBI primer set was used. A single record per CDR3 protein comes from TCRdb applying MiXCR to the multiplex PCR reads. The data contain about 300,000 distinct CDR3 sequences, 13% of them singletons. This clonotype was picked up a small number of times. What it recognizes is unknown.

The TCR sequence derives from a young woman with Graves' hyperthyroidism that later progressed to Graves' ophthalmopathy. Sequencing input: blood. The genes are TRBV19 and TRBJ2-3, with 10 bases that match TRBD1. The CDR3 DNA reads as TGTGCCAGTAGTAAGGGACAGGGGCCAGATACGCAGTATTTT. It translates to CASSKGQGPDTQYF.